The 24 T cell receptor beta chains presented below share a single source sample, sequenced in a study of T cells expressing NK-cell markers. TCRdb reprocessed the 5' RACE reads and reports one entry per CDR3 protein, with no DNA. This listing includes 350,000 to 400,000 distinct CDR3 sequences. Specimen: blood T cells: a sorted CD56 or NKG2C T cell subset, CD4+ or CD8+ T cells, or bulk PBMC T cells (not recorded which). The receptors were sampled from a woman in her 50s in good health.

This sequence joins TRBV15 and TRBJ2-7; absent DNA, TCRdb's TRBD1 call cannot be checked. The CDR3 spans 14 residues. Per the germline V gene, CDR1 is LNHNV and CDR2 is YYDKDF (reference sequence). The CDR3 reads CATSGGSGEYEQYF.

This chain connects TRBV30 to TRBJ1-3; TCRdb gives TRBD1 as the D gene, but with no DNA this cannot be confirmed. Germline CDR1 is GTSNPN and CDR2 is SVGIG (reference sequence). The CDR3 contains 14 residues. The CDR3 reads CAITQGFAGNTIYF.

The chain employs TRBV20-1 and TRBJ1-6; TCRdb's assignment of TRBD1 cannot be checked, as there is no DNA. The V gene's germline CDR1 is DFQATT and CDR2 SNEGSKA (reference sequence). The CDR3 is 15 residues long. CDR3 sequence: CSAKWGQLYNSPLHF.

The chain has TRBV5-6 and TRBJ2-7; TCRdb's D call, TRBD1, is unchecked because there is no DNA. There are 14 residues in the CDR3. Germline V gives CDR1 SGHDT, CDR2 YYEEEE. Here the CDR3 reads CASSLGQRGYEQYF.

The chain combines TRBV5-1 with TRBJ2-1; checking the TCRdb D call of TRBD2 is not possible without DNA. The V gene's germline CDR1 is SGHRS and CDR2 YFSETQ. There are 18 residues in the CDR3. The CDR3 spells CASSLDFPGTSANNEQFF.

The chain uses TRBV3-1 and TRBJ2-4; TCRdb's D gene call, TRBD1, goes unchecked for lack of DNA. Germline V CDR1 and CDR2: LGHDT, YNNKEL (reference sequence). This CDR3 has 12 residues. Here the CDR3 reads CASSHGTTIQYF.

V gene TRBV15 combines with J gene TRBJ2-1. The germline V gene encodes CDR1 LNHNV and CDR2 YYDKDF (reference sequence). This CDR3 contains 13 residues. This chain's CDR3 is CATSRSLGWEQFF.

The rearrangement links TRBV5-1 to TRBJ2-2; TCRdb's D call, TRBD2, is unchecked because there is no DNA. Germline CDR1 SGHRS, CDR2 YFSETQ. The CDR3 spans 15 residues. CDR3 sequence: CASSFLAGYTGELFF.

This chain joins TRBV7-2 and TRBJ2-1. In germline, CDR1 is SGHTA, CDR2 FQGNSA. CDR3 size: 14 residues. The CDR3 protein is CASTVRSPYNEQFF.

The chain couples TRBV12-3 or TRBV12-4 to TRBJ2-5; absent DNA, TCRdb's TRBD2 call cannot be checked. The CDR3 covers 15 residues. CDR3 in amino acids: CASSKTSGVSGTQYF.

This chain links TRBV11-3 with TRBJ2-2; TCRdb proposes TRBD2, but this gene call is untestable without DNA. Germline V gene lookup returns CDR1 SGHNT and CDR2 YENEEA. There are 17 residues in the CDR3. CDR3 amino acids: CASSLDEREAFGGELFF.

The chain's CDR3 is CASRSAWGEIGVNEQFF. This chain uses TRBV12-3 or TRBV12-4 with TRBJ2-1; TCRdb's D gene call, TRBD1, goes unchecked for lack of DNA. The CDR3 runs to 17 residues.

This chain links TRBV20-1 with TRBJ2-1. Germline loops: CDR1 DFQATT, CDR2 SNEGSKA (reference sequence). The CDR3 sequence is 16 residues long. This CDR3 reads CSASGKSSRSYNEQFF.

The chain links TRBV7-6 to TRBJ2-1. This CDR3 spans 13 amino acids. CDR1 and CDR2 (germline): SGHVS, FNYEAQ. The CDR3 region is CASSLMWDNEQFF.

This chain links TRBV3-1 with TRBJ2-1; there is no DNA to check the TCRdb D call of TRBD2. CDR3 length equals 16 residues. Per the germline V gene, CDR1 is LGHDT and CDR2 is YNNKEL (reference sequence). CDR3 protein: CASSPSGRSSYNEQFF.

This rearrangement joins TRBV28 to TRBJ1-2. There are 15 residues in the CDR3. The germline CDR1 and CDR2 sequences are MDHEN and SYDVKM. The CDR3 reads CASTVAQGLLYGYTF.

V gene TRBV24-1 combines with J gene TRBJ2-5; no DNA is available, so the TRBD1 call from TCRdb remains unchecked. This CDR3 has 16 residues. Germline CDR1 KGHDR, CDR2 SFDVKD. CDR3 in amino acids: CATSDPGGATQETQYF.

The rearrangement uses TRBV5-6 and TRBJ2-3; TCRdb's assignment of TRBD2 cannot be checked, as there is no DNA. CDR3 size: 16 residues. CDR1 is SGHDT, CDR2 YYEEEE, per germline. CDR3 loop: CASSLSTGGQADTQYF.

The V call is TRBV6-4, the J call TRBJ2-2; TCRdb returns TRBD2, unconfirmable since there is no DNA. Germline assignment: CDR1 MRHNA and CDR2 SNTAGT. The CDR3 totals 15 residues. CDR3: CASSDRAGVAGELFF.

The V gene is TRBV20-1, the J gene TRBJ2-1; TCRdb lists TRBD2, though no DNA is available to test this call. The CDR3 contains 18 residues. CDR1 and CDR2 from the germline V gene are DFQATT and SNEGSKA (reference sequence). The CDR3 spells CSASRGWADGGSYNEQFF.

J is TRBJ2-1 and V is TRBV29-1; the D call from TCRdb, TRBD2, cannot be confirmed without DNA. CDR1 is SQVTM, CDR2 ANQGSEA, per germline. This CDR3 is built from 15 residues. CDR3 residues: CSVAGKRSSYNEQFF.

The chain couples TRBV20-1 to TRBJ2-1; checking the TCRdb D call of TRBD2 is not possible without DNA. The length of the CDR3 is 16 residues. Germline CDR1 is DFQATT and CDR2 is SNEGSKA (reference sequence). CDR3 loop: CSAEAAGWGEYNEQFF.

The genes are TRBV10-3 and TRBJ2-7; TCRdb reports TRBD1, a call that lacks DNA to check it against. The germline V gene encodes CDR1 ENHRY and CDR2 SYGVKD. CDR3 length: 14 amino acids. CDR3 sequence reads: CAIMKGQGAYEQYF.

V usage is TRBV6-6 and J usage is TRBJ2-1; TCRdb's D call of TRBD1 is untestable without DNA. The CDR3 loop spans 16 amino acids. Germline CDR1 is MNHNY and CDR2 is SVGAGI (reference sequence). CDR3 amino acids: CASSYSGQGEYNEQFF.